The text below deals with one T cell receptor beta chain. Authors' processing steps: From reference gene primer amplification, estimates of nucleated cell counts were derived. Method: immunoSEQ multiplex PCR; TCRdb's copy keeps in-frame clones and lacks some. That table furnishes V, J and clone size, whereas the DNA furnished D and trimming. The sample shows about 170,000 clones, roughly 82% of them seen only once. This sample was included in a study of blood T cell repertoires in COVID-19. Across the study: Whether acute or convalescent, the COVID-19 samples came from the United States, Italy and Spain. In each case, the material was cDNA or gDNA derived from T cells, B-cell-depleted T cells, or PBMCs.

The CDR3 runs 14 residues. Trimming left V 2 bases short and J 3 bases short, with 8 bases between. Germline values: CDR1 MNHEY, CDR2 SVGAGI. Source material: peripheral blood. This chain joins TRBV6-5 and TRBJ2-1; a possible D gene is TRBD2 (5 bases). The TCR originated in a woman between 65 and 79 years old with acute or convalescent COVID-19. The DNA for the CDR3 is TGTGCCAGCAGTTACCCCGGGGACTACAATGAGCAGTTCTTC. Translated: CASSYPGDYNEQFF.